This T cell receptor (beta chain) was documented in a study of T cell repertoires in cytomegalovirus infection. TCRdb re-analysed the reads in MiXCR, keeping a single row per CDR3 protein. The profile shows 40,000 to 50,000 distinct CDR3 sequences, approximately 22% of them singletons. Trimming left V 0 bases short and J 9 bases short, with 18 bases between. There are 16 residues in the CDR3. The V gene's germline CDR1 is KGHSH and CDR2 LQKENI. Comment on this clonotype: The antigen is undetermined.

Material: PBMCs, sequenced either directly or after in vitro stimulation (not recorded which). This receptor was identified in a human donor in good health (CMV status not recorded). Some clones in this sample may be carry-over from other donors' samples. The rearrangement uses TRBV18 and TRBJ1-3; tentatively, D is TRBD1 (5 bases). The DNA for the CDR3 is TGTGCCAGCTCACCACCGTCCTCCGGGCGGCAGGGCACCATATATTTT. The encoded protein is CASSPPSSGRQGTIYF.